The present T cell receptor (beta chain) was sequenced within a study of blood T cells in healthy people across ages. This CDR3 has 12 residues. The V gene's germline CDR1 is ENHRY and CDR2 SYGVKD. The authors ran a second PCR of 7 to 11 cycles using a sample-barcoded 5' primer and a J-beta primer mix. TCRdb reprocessed the 5' RACE reads via MiXCR and lists one record per CDR3 protein. The table shows approximately 780,000 distinct CDR3 sequences, with around 24% occurring only once. The data were also submitted as part of a second study, on T cells of mothers and their children. As reported in that work: Mothers and children who were related shared slightly more overlap than unrelated pairs, but not significantly more.

Material: blood. J is TRBJ2-5 and V is TRBV10-3; D is ambiguous. The J call may be wrong; the DNA end is better matched by TRBJ2-7. This TCR derives from a boy between 10 and 17 years old in good health. The CDR3 loop reads CAISEGHYEQYF. In nucleotides, the CDR3 is TGTGCCATCAGTGAAGGGCACTACGAGCAGTACTTC.